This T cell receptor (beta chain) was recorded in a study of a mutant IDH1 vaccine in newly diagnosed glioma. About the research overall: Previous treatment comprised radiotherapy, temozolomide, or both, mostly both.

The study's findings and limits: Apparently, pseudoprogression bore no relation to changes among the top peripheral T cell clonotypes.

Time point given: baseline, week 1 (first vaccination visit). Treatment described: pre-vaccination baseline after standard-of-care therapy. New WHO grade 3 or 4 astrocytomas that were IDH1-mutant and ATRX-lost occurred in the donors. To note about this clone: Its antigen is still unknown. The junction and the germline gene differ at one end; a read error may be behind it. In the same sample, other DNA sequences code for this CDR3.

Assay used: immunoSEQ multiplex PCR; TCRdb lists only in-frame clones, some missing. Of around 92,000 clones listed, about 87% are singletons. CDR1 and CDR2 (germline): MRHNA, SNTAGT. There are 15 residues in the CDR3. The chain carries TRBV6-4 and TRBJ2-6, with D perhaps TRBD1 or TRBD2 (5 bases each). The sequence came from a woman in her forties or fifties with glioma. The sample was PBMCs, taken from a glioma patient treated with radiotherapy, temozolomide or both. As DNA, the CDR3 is TGTGCCAGCAGTGACTGGGGGTCTGGAGCCAACGTCCTGACTTTC. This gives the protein CASSDWGSGANVLTF.